A selection of T cell receptor beta chains follows, all from one sample in a study of T cell repertoires in cytomegalovirus infection. Their recognized antigens are unknown. MiXCR, applied by TCRdb to the reads, yields one record per CDR3 protein. The sample has approximately 150,000 distinct CDR3 sequences, approximately 21% seen once. Material: CD8+ T cells from cultured PBMCs, obtained from culture after CMV antigen stimulation. The receptors shown here come from a human donor in good health (CMV status not recorded). Some clones in this sample may be carry-over from other donors' samples. Each CDR3 is given with its conserved first and last residue. A D gene is named only where the DNA matches it firmly. Clone size is not always given. Where it is, it says once, few, many or a class for expanded clones.

v_call,clone_size,d_call,j_call,cdr3_length,cdr3_nt,cdr3_aa
TRBV12-3/TRBV12-4,many,-,TRBJ2-2,16,TGTGCCAGCAGTTCCCAGGGGCCTACGAACACCGGGGAGCTGTTTTTT,CASSSQGPTNTGELFF
TRBV7-9,few,-,TRBJ2-7,15,TGTGCCAGCAGCTTAATGACAAATCCAACCTACGAGCAGTACTTC,CASSLMTNPTYEQYF
TRBV10-3,-,-,TRBJ1-1,14,TGTGCCATCAGTTGGACAGAATTGAACACTGAAGCTTTCTTT,CAISWTELNTEAFF
TRBV7-2,few,-,TRBJ2-3,15,TGTGCCAGCAGCTTATTTGGTGAGACCTTGGATACGCAGTATTTT,CASSLFGETLDTQYF
TRBV6-2/TRBV6-3,-,-,TRBJ1-1,14,TGTGCCAGCAGTTACTCATCCATGGGCACTGAAGCTTTCTTT,CASSYSSMGTEAFF
TRBV18,-,-,TRBJ1-2,13,TGTGCCAGCTCACCACCGAACGGGCTCGGTGGGGCCTTC,CASSPPNGLGGAF
TRBV12-3/TRBV12-4,few,-,TRBJ2-7,14,TGTGCCAGCTCATGGGGCAGGAGGGCCCACGAGCAGTACTTC,CASSWGRRAHEQYF
TRBV6-1,many,TRBD2,TRBJ2-3,14,TGTGCCAGCACGGCGGGGGGGCCGACAGATACGCAGTATTTT,CASTAGGPTDTQYF
TRBV20-1,few,-,TRBJ1-2,14,TGCAGTGCTTCTATAGCTACCAAAAAATTCGGCTACACCTTC,CSASIATKKFGYTF
TRBV11-2,-,-,TRBJ2-7,19,TGTGCCAGCAGCTTAGGGACCGGGACCCTCGCCAGGTCGGTCTACGAGCAGTACTTC,CASSLGTGTLARSVYEQYF
TRBV7-4,-,-,TRBJ2-4,16,TGTGCCAGCAGCCAGACAGCATTGGGAGCCAAAAACATTCAGTACTTC,CASSQTALGAKNIQYF
TRBV7-6,-,TRBD2,TRBJ2-1,18,TGTGCCAGCAGCTTAGCGGCTAGCGGGGCTCTTACCTACAATGAGCAGTTCTTC,CASSLAASGALTYNEQFF
TRBV27,few,-,TRBJ1-1,14,TGTGCCAGCAGTCTATTAGGACAGAACACTGAAGCTTTCTTT,CASSLLGQNTEAFF
TRBV5-4,-,-,TRBJ2-3,16,TGTGCCAGCAGCTTCGGACTCCCCGTGGGCACAGATACGCAGTATTTT,CASSFGLPVGTDTQYF
TRBV7-2,few,-,TRBJ1-2,14,TGTGCCAGCAGCTGGGAACCAGCCGACTATGGCTACACCTTC,CASSWEPADYGYTF
TRBV9,few,-,TRBJ2-6,18,TGTGCCAGCACCCGTAGGGGACCGACAGACTCTGGGGCCAACGTCCTGACTTTC,CASTRRGPTDSGANVLTF
TRBV19,-,TRBD1,TRBJ2-6,17,TGTGCCAGTAGTAGCCGGGACAGGGGGGCTGGGGCCAACGTCCTGACTTTC,CASSSRDRGAGANVLTF
TRBV27,few,-,TRBJ2-3,11,TGTGCCAGCAGTTGGGGAGATACGCAGTATTTT,CASSWGDTQYF
TRBV7-9,-,-,TRBJ1-4,14,TGTGCCAGCAGCCCGCCTTTGGGAAATGAAAAACTGTTTTTT,CASSPPLGNEKLFF
TRBV19,-,TRBD2,TRBJ2-7,18,TGTGCCAGTAGTATGGAGCGGACTAGCGGATCTCCCCCCTACGAGCAGTACTTC,CASSMERTSGSPPYEQYF
TRBV6-5,-,-,TRBJ2-7,15,TGTGCCAGCAGTTACGGTGGAGGGGCGGCCTACGAGCAGTACTTC,CASSYGGGAAYEQYF
TRBV7-9,-,-,TRBJ2-1,14,TGTGCCAGCACTCCCGAGGACTCCTACAATGAGCAGTTCTTC,CASTPEDSYNEQFF
TRBV7-9,few,-,TRBJ2-4,15,TGTGCCAGCAGCTTAGCGCAGGGCCAGGAAAACATTCAGTACTTC,CASSLAQGQENIQYF
TRBV7-3,few,TRBD2,TRBJ2-5,15,TGTGCCAGCAGCTTAATCGGGGGGGCCCAAGAGACCCAGTACTTC,CASSLIGGAQETQYF
TRBV7-9,few,-,TRBJ2-7,14,TGTGCCAGCAGCTTAGAGGCAAAGCGTCACGAGCAGTACTTC,CASSLEAKRHEQYF
TRBV6-4,few,TRBD1,TRBJ2-3,15,TGTGCCAGCAGTGACGTGGGACAGGGGGCAGATACGCAGTATTTT,CASSDVGQGADTQYF
TRBV7-2,-,-,TRBJ1-5,14,TGTGCCAGCAGCCTCCCAGATAGCAATCAGCCCCAGCATTTT,CASSLPDSNQPQHF